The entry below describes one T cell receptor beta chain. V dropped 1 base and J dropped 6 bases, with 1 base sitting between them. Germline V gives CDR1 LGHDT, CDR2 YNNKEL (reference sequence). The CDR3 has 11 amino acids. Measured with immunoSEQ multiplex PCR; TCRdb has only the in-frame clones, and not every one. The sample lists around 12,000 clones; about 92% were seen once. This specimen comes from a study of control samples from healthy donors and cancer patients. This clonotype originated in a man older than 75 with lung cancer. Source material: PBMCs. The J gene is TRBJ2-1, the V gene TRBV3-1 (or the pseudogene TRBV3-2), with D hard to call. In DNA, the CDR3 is TGTGCCAGCAGCCAAGGCAATGAGCAGTTCTTC. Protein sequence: CASSQGNEQFF.